The T cell receptor (beta chain) described here comes from a study of shared T cell receptors in the human thymus. This clone was counted once. Method: immunoSEQ multiplex PCR; TCRdb's copy keeps in-frame clones and lacks some. The sample includes hundreds of thousands of clones, around 87% seen only once; the top ten take roughly 0.0094%. CDR3 length: 16 residues. The germline V gene encodes CDR1 MNHEY and CDR2 SVGAGI. Trimming took 2 bases from V and 8 from J; bases not matched to a gene: 14. These data also formed part of another study, on human thymus T cells.

The rearrangement uses TRBV6-5 and TRBJ1-1; 7 nucleotides match TRBD1. The TCR sequence derives from a boy under two years old with a congenital heart defect. Sequencing was carried out using thymocytes. The CDR3 DNA reads TGTGCCAGCAGTTACCCCCCGGGACAGCCGAGAGAGGAAGCTTTCTTT. Translated, it gives CASSYPPGQPREEAFF.